The clone carrying this TCR beta chain was detected only once. The source of the sample is a study of blood T cell repertoires in COVID-19. About the research overall: The origin of the acute and convalescent COVID-19 samples was the United States, Italy and Spain. PBMCs, B-cell-depleted T cells, or T cells were the source of the cDNA or gDNA that made up the material.

Original processing methods: Estimation of nucleated cell counts was performed using reference gene primer amplification. Profiling relied on immunoSEQ multiplex PCR, and the TCRdb table lists in-frame clones only, not all of them. The DNA was the basis for D and trimming; V, J and clone size are from that table. The data contain some 120,000 clones, roughly nine tenths of them singletons. Trimming cost V 10 bases and J 2 bases, with 11 bases left between them. The CDR3 contains 13 residues. The germline V gene has CDR1 MDHEN and CDR2 SYDVKM. Sequencing was done on a sample of peripheral blood. The V call is TRBV28, the J call TRBJ2-2; D ambiguous. The clonotype originates from a human donor with active COVID-19. The donor label of this sample is uncertain. In nucleotides, the CDR3 is TGTGCCACCCTTTCGACTAACACCGGGGAGCTGTTTTTT. Translated: CATLSTNTGELFF.